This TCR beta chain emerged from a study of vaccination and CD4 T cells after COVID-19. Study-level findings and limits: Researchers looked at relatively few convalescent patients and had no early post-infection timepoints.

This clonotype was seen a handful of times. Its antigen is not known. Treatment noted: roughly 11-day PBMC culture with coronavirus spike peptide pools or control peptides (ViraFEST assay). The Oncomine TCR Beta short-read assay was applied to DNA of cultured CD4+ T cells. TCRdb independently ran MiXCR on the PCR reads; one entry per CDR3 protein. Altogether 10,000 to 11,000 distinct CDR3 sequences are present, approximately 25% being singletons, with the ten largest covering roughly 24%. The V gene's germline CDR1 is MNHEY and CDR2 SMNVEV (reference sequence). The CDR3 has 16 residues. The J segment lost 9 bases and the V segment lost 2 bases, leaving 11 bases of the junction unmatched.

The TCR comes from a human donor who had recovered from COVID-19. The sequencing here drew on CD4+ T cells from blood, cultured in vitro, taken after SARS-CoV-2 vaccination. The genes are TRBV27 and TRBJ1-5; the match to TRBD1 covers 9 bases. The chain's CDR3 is CASSLVTGTGNGPQHF. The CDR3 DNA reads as TGTGCCAGCAGTTTAGTGACCGGGACAGGGAATGGGCCCCAGCATTTT.